The 2 T cell receptor beta chains below come from one sample, sequenced in a study of T cells in Graves' hyperthyroidism and ophthalmopathy. Researchers amplified the TCR beta CDR3 regions from RNA transcripts. A set of HTBI primers served as the primers for a first-round RT-PCR of the TCR CDR3. MiXCR, applied by TCRdb to the multiplex PCR reads, yields one record per CDR3 protein. The sample shows hundreds of thousands of distinct CDR3 sequences, 24% of them seen only once. Sequenced: blood. The receptors originated from a woman under 40 with Graves' ophthalmopathy.

As regards this clonotype: A much larger clone lies a single base off, so this may be a read error. V gene TRBV7-3 combines with J gene TRBJ2-2; D may be TRBD2 (6 bases). Germline CDR1 reads SGHTA; CDR2 reads FQGTGA. This CDR3 region has 11 residues. CDR3 amino acids: CASSRGGELCF. Here the CDR3 DNA reads TGTGCCAGCAGTCGAGGCGGGGAGCTGTGTTTT. The variable domain in full, completed from reference TRBV7-3 and TRBJ2-2, reads GAGVSQTPSNKVTEKGKYVELRCDPISGHTALYWYRQSLGQGPEFLIYFQGTGAADDSGLPNDRFFAVRPEGSVSTLKIQRTERGDSAVYLCASSRGGELCFGEGSRLTVL.

V and J are TRBV30 and TRBJ2-7, with D perhaps matching TRBD1 or TRBD2 (5 bases each). CDR3 size: 12 residues. Trimming took 6 bases from V and 0 from J, leaving 9 bases between them. CDR1 is GTSNPN and CDR2 is SVGIG in the germline V gene (reference sequence). The CDR3 DNA reads as TGTGCCTGTAACGGGGCCTCCTACGAGCAGTACTTC. It yields the protein CACNGASYEQYF.